The clone carrying this T cell receptor (beta chain) was seen a few times. Primers used in a second PCR of roughly 6 to 12 cycles were a sample-barcoded 5' primer and a J-beta primer mix. TCRdb re-called the 5' RACE reads with MiXCR, one entry per CDR3 protein. The repertoire includes some 640,000 distinct CDR3 sequences, about 30% of them detected once, and around 14% sits in the top ten. The sample comes from a study of blood T cells in healthy people across ages. Study overall: Using template switching, researchers captured about one barcoded beta molecule for each two T cells.

Germline values: CDR1 SEHNR, CDR2 FQNEAQ (reference sequence). The CDR3 consists of 16 residues. V shed 5 bases, J shed 5 bases, and the junction held 14 bases outside the gene matches. This clonotype was sampled from an elderly woman in good health. This chain connects TRBV7-9 to TRBJ2-5; the match to TRBD2 covers 7 bases. Material for sequencing was blood. CDR3 in amino acids: CASSITLAWGPETQYF. The DNA for the CDR3 is TGTGCCAGCAGCATAACACTAGCGTGGGGACCGGAGACCCAGTACTTC.